The 4 T cell receptor beta chains below come from one sample, sequenced in a study of patients and donors after allogeneic stem cell transplantation. In TCRdb, the RT-PCR reads were re-called with MiXCR into one record per CDR3 protein. The sample includes about 110,000 distinct CDR3 sequences, 35% to 45% of them seen just once. Sequencing was performed on blood, either unsorted or a sorted T cell fraction (not recorded which). The origin of the receptors is a human donor who was either an allogeneic HSCT recipient or a stem cell or donor lymphocyte infusion donor (not recorded which). It is not recorded whose cells these are; they may come from a transplant donor.

V is TRBV6-1 and J is TRBJ1-5; no definite D call. CDR1 and CDR2 from the germline V gene are MNHNS and SASEGT. The CDR3 is made up of 11 amino acids. Trimming shortened V by 3 bases and J by 11 bases, and 8 bases separated the two germline ends. As DNA, the CDR3 is TGTGCCAGCAGTGAGGTGGGGACCCAGCATTTT. This codes for CASSEVGTQHF.

This CDR3 is CASSLVVRNTEAFF. The DNA for the CDR3 is TGTGCCAGCAGCTTAGTGGTCAGGAACACTGAAGCTTTCTTT. The chain is built from TRBV7-2 and TRBJ1-1; no firm D call. This CDR3 has 14 amino acids. Trimming removed 1 base at V and 1 base at J, with 7 bases between. The germline CDR1 and CDR2 sequences are SGHTA and FQGNSA.

This clonotype was recorded a few times. The chain carries TRBV18 and TRBJ2-7; D unresolved. Trimming cost V 0 bases and J 2 bases, with 11 bases left between them. This CDR3 has 15 amino acids. CDR1 is KGHSH and CDR2 is LQKENI in the germline V gene. The DNA of the CDR3 is TGTGCCAGCTCACCACCGGAGCGAACACCCTACGAGCAGTACTTC. Protein sequence: CASSPPERTPYEQYF.

The chain joins TRBV18 to TRBJ2-5; TRBD1 matches 7 bases. This CDR3 spans 14 amino acids. From germline, CDR1 is KGHSH and CDR2 LQKENI. Losses at the gene ends were 6 bases for V and 4 bases for J; bases not matched to a gene: 8. The CDR3 loop reads CASSSRQGRETQYF. The CDR3 DNA is TGTGCCAGCTCGTCTCGACAGGGCCGAGAGACCCAGTACTTC.